This paragraph reports one T cell receptor beta chain. Antigen unknown. PCR employed 60 Vbeta and 13 Jbeta primers. Authors' methods: A later analysis tallied about 80 million unique TCR beta chains, about 11 million of them shared. TCRdb keeps only in-frame clones here, not all; method: immunoSEQ multiplex PCR. V and J calls and clone size come straight from that table; D and trimming were deduced from the DNA. Here the sample spans roughly 100,000 clones, about 69% being singletons. These data belong to a study of cytomegalovirus exposure and HLA in healthy donors. Study conclusions and caveats: No immune exposure information besides CMV serostatus was available. The study listed under 200 cytomegalovirus-associated TCR beta chains. Rare sequences made up most TCRs, while some public TCRs were found in many donors.

This TCR was sampled from a man aged 35 to 55 in good health and CMV-seronegative. Sequenced material: PBMCs.

The DNA of the CDR3 is TGTGCCAGCAGCCCCCCGGACAGGTACAATGAGCAGTTCTTC. The encoded protein is CASSPPDRYNEQFF. The chain recombines TRBV14 with TRBJ2-1; 7 bases are a match to TRBD1. Trimming took 4 bases from V and 4 from J; bases not matched to a gene: 4. Germline V gives CDR1 SGHDN, CDR2 FVKESK. This CDR3 comprises 14 residues. Complete variable domain (other parts from reference TRBV14 and TRBJ2-1): EAGVTQFPSHSVIEKGQTVTLRCDPISGHDNLYWYRRVMGKEIKFLLHFVKESKQDESGMPNNRFLAERTGGTYSTLKVQPAELEDSGVYFCASSPPDRYNEQFFGPGTRLTVL.